The 30 T cell receptor beta chains in this list originate from one sample, sequenced in a study of OX40 agonist ivuxolimab in advanced cancers. Some clones are missing from TCRdb's copy, which holds only in-frame ones; the method was immunoSEQ multiplex PCR. Of roughly 92,000 clones listed, more than 75% are singletons. The material sequenced was CD4+ or CD8+ T cells sorted from blood, taken in a trial of the OX40 agonist ivuxolimab. These receptors were taken from an adult with an advanced solid tumor such as melanoma, head and neck, liver or kidney cancer.

The rearrangement uses TRBV6-1 and TRBJ2-7; 9 bases match TRBD2. Per the germline V gene, CDR1 is MNHNS and CDR2 is SASEGT. The CDR3 spans 13 residues. The ends lost 6 bases at V and 2 bases at J; junction bases unmatched: 2. CDR3 in DNA: TGTGCCAGCAGGCTAGCGGGACCCTACGAGCAGTACTTC. Protein sequence: CASRLAGPYEQYF.

The rearrangement uses TRBV7-9 and TRBJ1-5, with TRBD1 identical over 8 bases. The length of the CDR3 is 13 residues. Germline lookup yields CDR1 SEHNR and CDR2 FQNEAQ (reference sequence). The trim removed 10 bases at V and 7 bases at J, leaving 9 bases unmatched. CDR3 sequence (DNA): TGTGCCATAGGGGAACAGGGGGGACAGCCCCAGCATTTT. It codes for CAIGEQGGQPQHF.

The CDR3 sequence: CATSRDGARGDTQYF. The CDR3, as DNA: TGTGCCACCAGCAGAGATGGGGCTCGAGGAGATACGCAGTATTTT. The chain carries TRBV15 and TRBJ2-3; D possibly corresponds to TRBD1 (5 bases). Germline CDR1 LNHNV, CDR2 YYDKDF (reference sequence). V was pared by 0 bases and J by 5 bases, with 12 bases between. This CDR3 has 15 amino acids.

The V gene is TRBV18, the J gene TRBJ1-4, with D tentatively TRBD1 (5 bases). Germline-derived CDR1 and CDR2 are KGHSH and LQKENI. V lost 4 bases and J lost 0, with 15 bases in between. This CDR3 comprises 17 residues. As DNA, the CDR3 is TGTGCCAGCTCACAGGCAGAACAGACAGCAACTAATGAAAAACTGTTTTTT. Translated, it gives CASSQAEQTATNEKLFF. Full variable domain (rest looked up from reference TRBV18 and TRBJ1-4): NAGVMQNPRHLVRRRGQEARLRCSPMKGHSHVYWYRQLPEEGLKFMVYLQKENIIDESGMPKERFSAEFPKEGPSILRIQQVVRGDSAAYFCASSQAEQTATNEKLFFGSGTQLSVL.

The chain carries TRBV7-2 and TRBJ1-2; D might be TRBD1 (5 bases). CDR3 length equals 14 residues. Germline V CDR1 and CDR2: SGHTA, FQGNSA. V lost 5 bases, J lost 2 bases, and 12 bases lay in between. The CDR3 is CASSADGGNYGYTF. The CDR3 coding sequence is TGTGCCAGCAGCGCGGACGGGGGGAACTATGGCTACACCTTC.

The V call is TRBV6-5, the J call TRBJ2-7; D could derive from TRBD1 or TRBD2 (5 bases each). This CDR3 has 13 residues. Germline V gene data show CDR1 as MNHEY and CDR2 as SVGAGI. V lost 6 bases to trimming and J lost 10 bases, with 19 bases between them. CDR3 residues: CASRTTGTDKQYF. The CDR3 DNA reads as TGTGCCAGCAGAACCACCGGGACGGACAAACAGTACTTC.

This chain links TRBV6-5 with TRBJ1-1; 7 positions agree with TRBD1. V lost 2 bases, J lost 7 bases, and 4 bases stayed unmatched. CDR3 size: 13 residues. Germline CDR1 is MNHEY and CDR2 is SVGAGI. The CDR3 loop is CASSYLQGIEAFF. DNA for the CDR3: TGTGCCAGCAGTTACCTACAGGGGATTGAAGCTTTCTTT.

The genes are TRBV2 and TRBJ2-1; 11 nucleotides align to TRBD2. There are 14 residues in the CDR3. After removal of 6 bases from V and 4 bases from J, the junction contained 2 bases not matched to a gene. Germline CDR1 SNHLY, CDR2 FYNNEI. The CDR3 region is CASRGLAEYNEQFF. The CDR3 DNA follows: TGTGCCAGCAGGGGACTAGCGGAGTACAATGAGCAGTTCTTC.

J is TRBJ2-1 and V is TRBV28; TRBD1 is a possible D gene (6 bases). The CDR3 is 13 residues long. V was clipped by 10 bases and J by 5 bases, with 15 bases between them. Germline-derived CDR1 and CDR2 are MDHEN and SYDVKM. The CDR3 reads CATDGQLNNEQFF. The CDR3 DNA reads TGTGCCACCGATGGACAGTTAAACAATGAGCAGTTCTTC.

This chain joins TRBV7-3 and TRBJ1-2, with 9 bases aligning to TRBD1. Trimming removed 5 bases from V and 3 bases from J; junction bases left unmatched: 7. CDR3 length: 15 residues. Germline values: CDR1 SGHTA, CDR2 FQGTGA. CDR3 protein: CASSPDRGGDYGYTF. DNA for the CDR3: TGTGCCAGCAGCCCGGACAGGGGAGGAGACTATGGCTACACCTTC. Full variable domain (missing parts from reference TRBV7-3 and TRBJ1-2): GAGVSQTPSNKVTEKGKYVELRCDPISGHTALYWYRQSLGQGPEFLIYFQGTGAADDSGLPNDRFFAVRPEGSVSTLKIQRTERGDSAVYLCASSPDRGGDYGYTFGSGTRLTVV.

J is TRBJ2-7 and V is TRBV19; tentative D call: TRBD1 (6 bases). This CDR3 is 16 amino acids long. The germline gives CDR1 LNHDA, CDR2 SQIVND (reference sequence). The V end lost 7 bases, the J end lost 0 bases, and 19 bases lay between the germline ends. In DNA, the CDR3 is TGTGCCAGTAACTCCCCCGGGGACACAGGCTCCTACGAGCAGTACTTC. Translation: CASNSPGDTGSYEQYF.

The V gene is TRBV18, the J gene TRBJ2-1; the D gene is possibly TRBD1 (5 bases). CDR3 size: 11 residues. V was pared by 3 bases and J by 12 bases, with 9 bases between. The germline CDR1 and CDR2 sequences are KGHSH and LQKENI. CDR3 bases: TGTGCCAGCTCACCGGACAACGGGCAGTTCTTC. Translating it yields CASSPDNGQFF. The full variable domain, rest sourced from reference TRBV18 and TRBJ2-1, is NAGVMQNPRHLVRRRGQEARLRCSPMKGHSHVYWYRQLPEEGLKFMVYLQKENIIDESGMPKERFSAEFPKEGPSILRIQQVVRGDSAAYFCASSPDNGQFFGPGTRLTVL.

The chain is built from TRBV5-4 and TRBJ2-3, with TRBD2 matching over 9 bases. Germline CDR1 is SGHNT and CDR2 is YYREEE (reference sequence). The V and J ends lost 0 bases and 4 bases, in that order; junction bases with no gene match: 3. The CDR3 runs to 15 residues. The CDR3 region has the DNA TGTGCCAGCAGCTTGGGCGGGAGGGAGGCAGATACGCAGTATTTT. Translated, it gives CASSLGGREADTQYF. The entire variable domain, with the rest obtained from reference TRBV5-4 and TRBJ2-3, is as follows: ETGVTQSPTHLIKTRGQQVTLRCSSQSGHNTVSWYQQALGQGPQFIFQYYREEENGRGNFPPRFSGLQFPNYSSELNVNALELDDSALYLCASSLGGREADTQYFGPGTRLTVL.

The rearrangement joins TRBV4-2 to TRBJ2-1; 9 bases are shared with TRBD1. Trimming removed 1 base from V and 7 bases from J; junction bases left unmatched: 5. The length of the CDR3 is 15 residues. CDR1 is LGHNA, CDR2 YNFKEQ, per germline. CDR3 residues: CASSQGRQGGNEQFF. DNA for the CDR3: TGTGCCAGCAGCCAAGGGCGACAGGGGGGGAATGAGCAGTTCTTC.

V usage is TRBV29-1 and J usage is TRBJ2-7; D possibly uses TRBD1 or TRBD2 (5 bases each). The CDR3 runs to 15 residues. The V end was cut by 4 bases, the J end by 6 bases, with 22 bases between. CDR1 is SQVTM, CDR2 ANQGSEA, per germline. The CDR3 DNA sequence: TGCAGCGTTGCCCGGGGCGAAATAGGGGCCAGCGAGCAGTACTTC. Translation gives CSVARGEIGASEQYF.

The J gene is TRBJ2-1, the V gene TRBV11-3; D may be TRBD1 (5 bases). Trimming took 5 bases from V and 5 from J, leaving 10 bases between them. The CDR3 consists of 13 residues. Germline V gives CDR1 SGHNT, CDR2 YENEEA. CDR3 nucleotide sequence: TGTGCCAGCAGCCAGGGAATCGACAATGAGCAGTTCTTC. This gives the protein CASSQGIDNEQFF.

CDR3 sequence (DNA): TGCAGCGCCGGTGGGACAGGTTTTTTGAACTCTGGAAACACCATATATTTT. It encodes CSAGGTGFLNSGNTIYF. This chain links TRBV29-1 with TRBJ1-3, with 8 bases aligning to TRBD1. J gave up 0 bases and V 7 bases, and 14 bases lay outside the gene matches. Germline CDR1 reads SQVTM; CDR2 reads ANQGSEA. This CDR3 comprises 17 residues.

The gene calls are TRBV6-1 and TRBJ1-2; 10 nucleotides agree with TRBD1. This CDR3 comprises 14 residues. Trimming at V came to 7 bases and at J to 3 bases, leaving 5 bases not matched to a gene. CDR1 is MNHNS and CDR2 is SASEGT in the germline V gene. DNA of the CDR3: TGTGCCAGCATTCCGGACAGGGGGGACTATGGCTACACCTTC. This codes for CASIPDRGDYGYTF.

This clone was counted once. The chain recombines TRBV10-3 with TRBJ2-1; 13 nucleotides match TRBD2. V trimming: 0 bases; J trimming: 8 bases; junction bases outside the gene matches: 4. Germline V gives CDR1 ENHRY, CDR2 SYGVKD. CDR3 length equals 16 residues. The CDR3 loop reads CAISESRTSGSYEQFF. In DNA, the CDR3 is TGTGCCATCAGTGAGTCAAGGACTAGCGGGAGCTATGAGCAGTTCTTC.

The chain links TRBV30 to TRBJ2-3; D possibly corresponds to TRBD1 (7 bases). Germline CDR1 is GTSNPN and CDR2 is SVGIG (reference sequence). V was cut by 5 bases and J by 2 bases, with 23 bases left in between. The CDR3 has 17 amino acids. The DNA for the CDR3 is TGTGCCTGGCGATTAAATACAGGGGAGGTGGACACAGATACGCAGTATTTT. Translating gives CAWRLNTGEVDTDTQYF.

V gene TRBV5-1 combines with J gene TRBJ2-3, with TRBD1 as a possible D gene (6 bases). V lost 0 bases and J 2 bases, leaving 10 bases between the germline ends. Germline values: CDR1 SGHRS, CDR2 YFSETQ. The CDR3 is made up of 15 amino acids. The CDR3 region has the DNA TGCGCCAGCAGCTTGGAGAGGACAGACACAGATACGCAGTATTTT. Its translation: CASSLERTDTDTQYF.

The J gene is TRBJ2-4, the V gene TRBV6-6; a possible D gene is TRBD2 (5 bases). Germline CDR1 MNHNY, CDR2 SVGAGI (reference sequence). Trimming removed 2 bases from V and 8 bases from J, with 13 bases in between. The CDR3 length is 14 residues. The CDR3 spells CASSYPVVGDIQYF. The CDR3 nucleotides read TGTGCCAGCAGTTACCCCGTAGTGGGAGACATTCAGTACTTC.

The V and J genes are TRBV15 and TRBJ2-1; 9 positions match TRBD1. V was clipped by 11 bases and J by 7 bases; unmatched bases: 12. CDR3 length: 14 residues. Germline V lookup: CDR1 LNHNV, CDR2 YYDKDF (reference sequence). The CDR3 nucleotides are TGTGCCTCGGGCCGGGACAGGGTCCTTAATGAGCAGTTCTTC. The encoded protein is CASGRDRVLNEQFF.

This chain joins TRBV19 and TRBJ2-7; the match to TRBD1 covers 7 bases. The CDR3 loop spans 15 amino acids. The germline V gene encodes CDR1 LNHDA and CDR2 SQIVND (reference sequence). Trimming removed 3 bases from V and 0 bases from J; junction bases left unmatched: 5. The CDR3 here is CASSMGQGVSYEQYF. The CDR3 nucleotides read TGTGCCAGTAGTATGGGGCAGGGGGTCTCCTACGAGCAGTACTTC.

The rearrangement joins TRBV5-1 to TRBJ2-3, with D possibly matching TRBD2 (6 bases). The CDR3 runs 15 residues. V lost 0 bases and J 2 bases, leaving 10 bases between the germline ends. Germline V gene sequence: CDR1 SGHRS, CDR2 YFSETQ. The CDR3 nucleotides are TGCGCCAGCAGCTTGGGACTAGGCAACACAGATACGCAGTATTTT. Translated, it gives CASSLGLGNTDTQYF.

The CDR3 loop reads CASSRDGNYGYTF. CDR3 bases: TGTGCCAGTAGTCGCGACGGAAACTATGGCTACACCTTC. The V gene is TRBV19, the J gene TRBJ1-2; D is unresolved. CDR3 size: 13 residues. Looked up from germline, CDR1 is LNHDA and CDR2 is SQIVND (reference sequence). V lost 5 bases to trimming and J lost 2 bases, with 9 bases between them.

J is TRBJ1-2 and V is TRBV28; D gene uncertain. Germline assignment: CDR1 MDHEN and CDR2 SYDVKM. V lost 7 bases and J lost 0, with 9 bases in between. This CDR3 region has 13 residues. In DNA, the CDR3 is TGTGCCAGCACCCTGAGCACTAACTATGGCTACACCTTC. The encoded protein is CASTLSTNYGYTF.

Concerning this clone itself: Different DNA sequences within this sample yield the same CDR3. This chain connects TRBV6-1 to TRBJ1-3; D gene uncertain. Trimming pared 2 bases from V and 0 bases from J, leaving 5 bases between. Looked up from germline, CDR1 is MNHNS and CDR2 is SASEGT. The CDR3 totals 14 residues. CDR3 bases: TGTGCCAGCAGTGAATCTGGCTCTGGAAACACCATATATTTT. Amino acids: CASSESGSGNTIYF.

This clone was recorded only once. V and J are TRBV6-6 and TRBJ1-1; D might be TRBD1 (5 bases). Germline assignment: CDR1 MNHNY and CDR2 SVGAGI (reference sequence). The CDR3 spans 12 residues. Trimming stripped 10 bases from V and 10 bases from J, with 19 bases between. The CDR3 region has the DNA TGTGCCACGGTGGATTCGGGGGTTCCAGCTTTCTTT. Protein sequence: CATVDSGVPAFF.

This rearrangement joins TRBV28 to TRBJ2-6; D not certain. V was cut by 4 bases and J by 2 bases, with 6 bases left in between. The CDR3 covers 14 residues. In germline, CDR1 is MDHEN, CDR2 SYDVKM. The CDR3 protein is CASSWMTGANVLTF. CDR3 DNA sequence: TGTGCCAGCAGTTGGATGACTGGGGCCAACGTCCTGACTTTC.